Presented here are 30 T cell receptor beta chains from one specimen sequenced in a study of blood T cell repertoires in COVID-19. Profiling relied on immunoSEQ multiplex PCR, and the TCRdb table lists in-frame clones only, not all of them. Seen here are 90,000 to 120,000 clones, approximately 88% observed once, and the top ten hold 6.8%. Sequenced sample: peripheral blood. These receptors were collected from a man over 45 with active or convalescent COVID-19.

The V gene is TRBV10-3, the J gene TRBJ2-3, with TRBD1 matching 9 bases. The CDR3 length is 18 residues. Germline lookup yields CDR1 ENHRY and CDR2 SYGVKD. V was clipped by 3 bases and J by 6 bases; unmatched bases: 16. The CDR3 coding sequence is TGTGCCATCAGTGACTCCCGTGGGTCGGGACAGGGTTCTGATACGCAGTATTTT. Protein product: CAISDSRGSGQGSDTQYF.

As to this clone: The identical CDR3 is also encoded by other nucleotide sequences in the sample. Written as DNA, the CDR3 is TGTGCCACCAGCGACTCCGGACTAGCGGGAGAGACCCAGTACTTC. Protein: CATSDSGLAGETQYF. The V gene is TRBV24-1, the J gene TRBJ2-5; 11 bases are a match to TRBD2. This CDR3 is built from 15 residues. In germline, CDR1 is KGHDR, CDR2 SFDVKD. Trimming took 7 bases from V and 4 from J; bases not matched to a gene: 7.

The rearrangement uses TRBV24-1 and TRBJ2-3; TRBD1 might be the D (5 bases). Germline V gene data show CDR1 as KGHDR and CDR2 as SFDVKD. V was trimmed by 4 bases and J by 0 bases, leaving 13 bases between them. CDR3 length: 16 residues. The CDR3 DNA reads TGTGCCACCAGTGAAATTCAGGGCGGCAGCACAGATACGCAGTATTTT. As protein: CATSEIQGGSTDTQYF.

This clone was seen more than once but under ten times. CDR3 DNA: TGTGCCAGCTCAGCACTTCAGGGGAACTTTTATGGCTACACCTTC. This encodes CASSALQGNFYGYTF. The genes are TRBV18 and TRBJ1-2, with D possibly matching TRBD1 (6 bases). Germline assignment: CDR1 KGHSH and CDR2 LQKENI. The CDR3 runs to 15 residues. V lost 5 bases, J lost 5 bases, and 18 bases lay in between.

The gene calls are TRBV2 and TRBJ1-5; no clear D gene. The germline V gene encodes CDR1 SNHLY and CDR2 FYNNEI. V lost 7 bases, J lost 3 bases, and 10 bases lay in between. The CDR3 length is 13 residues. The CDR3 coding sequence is TGTGCCAGCAACAGAAAGATCAATCAGCCCCAGCATTTT. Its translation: CASNRKINQPQHF.

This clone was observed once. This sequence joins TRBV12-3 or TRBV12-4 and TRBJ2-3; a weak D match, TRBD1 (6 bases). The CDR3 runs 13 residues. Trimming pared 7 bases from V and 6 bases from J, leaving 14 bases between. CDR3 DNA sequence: TGTGCCAGCAACCCGACAGGTACGGATACGCAGTATTTT. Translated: CASNPTGTDTQYF.

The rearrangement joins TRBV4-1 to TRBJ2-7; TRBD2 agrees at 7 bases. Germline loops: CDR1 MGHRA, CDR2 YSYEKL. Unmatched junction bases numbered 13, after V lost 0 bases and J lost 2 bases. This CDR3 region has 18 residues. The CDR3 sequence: CASSQDVAGAVLTYEQYF. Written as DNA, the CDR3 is TGCGCCAGCAGCCAAGATGTCGCGGGAGCGGTACTCACCTACGAGCAGTACTTC.

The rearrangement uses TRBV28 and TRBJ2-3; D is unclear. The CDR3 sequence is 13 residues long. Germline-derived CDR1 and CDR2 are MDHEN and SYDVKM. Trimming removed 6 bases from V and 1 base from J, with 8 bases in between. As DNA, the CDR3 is TGTGCCAGCAGCCCCCCCGGCACAGATACGCAGTATTTT. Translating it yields CASSPPGTDTQYF. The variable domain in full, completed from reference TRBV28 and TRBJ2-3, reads DVKVTQSSRYLVKRTGEKVFLECVQDMDHENMFWYRQDPGLGLRLIYFSYDVKMKEKGDIPEGYSVSREKKERFSLILESASTNQTSMYLCASSPPGTDTQYFGPGTRLTVL.

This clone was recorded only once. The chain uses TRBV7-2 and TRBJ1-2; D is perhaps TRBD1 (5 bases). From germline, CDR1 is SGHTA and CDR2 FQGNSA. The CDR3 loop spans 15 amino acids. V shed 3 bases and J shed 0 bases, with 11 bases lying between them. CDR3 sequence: CASSFRADPNYGYTF. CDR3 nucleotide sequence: TGTGCCAGCAGCTTCAGGGCCGATCCTAACTATGGCTACACCTTC.

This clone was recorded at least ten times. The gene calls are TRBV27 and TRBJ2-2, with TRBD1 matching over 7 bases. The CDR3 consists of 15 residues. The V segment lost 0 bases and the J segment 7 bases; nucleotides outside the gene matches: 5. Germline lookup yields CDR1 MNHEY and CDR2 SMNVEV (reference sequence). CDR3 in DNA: TGTGCCAGCAGTTTATCAGGGGGCCAGGACGGGGAGCTGTTTTTT. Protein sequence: CASSLSGGQDGELFF.

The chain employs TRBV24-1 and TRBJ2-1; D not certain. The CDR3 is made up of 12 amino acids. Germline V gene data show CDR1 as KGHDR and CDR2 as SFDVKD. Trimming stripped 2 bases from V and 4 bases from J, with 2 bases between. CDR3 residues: CATSDSYNEQFF. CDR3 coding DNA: TGTGCCACCAGTGATTCGTACAATGAGCAGTTCTTC.

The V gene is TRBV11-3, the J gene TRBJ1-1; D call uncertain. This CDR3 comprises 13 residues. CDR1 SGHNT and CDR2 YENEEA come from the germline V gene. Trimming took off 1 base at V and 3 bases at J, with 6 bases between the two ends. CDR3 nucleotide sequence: TGTGCCAGCAGCTTAGGGACTTACACTGAAGCTTTCTTT. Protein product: CASSLGTYTEAFF.

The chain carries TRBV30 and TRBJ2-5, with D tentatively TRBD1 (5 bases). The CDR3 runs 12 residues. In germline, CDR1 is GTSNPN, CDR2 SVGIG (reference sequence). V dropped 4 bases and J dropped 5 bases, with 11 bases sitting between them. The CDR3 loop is CAWNSGLETQYF. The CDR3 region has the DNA TGTGCCTGGAATTCAGGGCTCGAGACCCAGTACTTC. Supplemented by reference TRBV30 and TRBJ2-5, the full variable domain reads SQTIHQWPATLVQPVGSPLSLECTVEGTSNPNLYWYRQAAGRGLQLLFYSVGIGQISSEVPQNLSASRPQDRQFILSSKKLLLSDSGFYLCAWNSGLETQYFGPGTRLLVL.

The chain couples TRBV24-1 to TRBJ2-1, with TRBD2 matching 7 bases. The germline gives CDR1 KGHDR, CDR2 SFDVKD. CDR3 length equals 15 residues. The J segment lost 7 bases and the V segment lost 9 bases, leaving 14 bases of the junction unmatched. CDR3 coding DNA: TGTGCCACCCTGCACGGCGGGAGTTTCAAGAATGAGCAGTTCTTC. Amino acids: CATLHGGSFKNEQFF.

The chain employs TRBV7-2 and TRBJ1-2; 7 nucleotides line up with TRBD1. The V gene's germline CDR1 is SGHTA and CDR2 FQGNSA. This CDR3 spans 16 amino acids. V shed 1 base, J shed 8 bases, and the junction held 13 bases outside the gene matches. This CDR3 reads CASSLGGTNRGRGYTF. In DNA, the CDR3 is TGTGCCAGCAGCTTAGGGGGAACTAACAGGGGACGCGGCTACACCTTC.

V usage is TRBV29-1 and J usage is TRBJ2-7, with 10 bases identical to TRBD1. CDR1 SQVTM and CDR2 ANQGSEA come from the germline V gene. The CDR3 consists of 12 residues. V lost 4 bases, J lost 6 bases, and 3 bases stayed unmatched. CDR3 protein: CSVGWTGGEQYF. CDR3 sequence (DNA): TGCAGCGTTGGGTGGACAGGGGGCGAGCAGTACTTC.

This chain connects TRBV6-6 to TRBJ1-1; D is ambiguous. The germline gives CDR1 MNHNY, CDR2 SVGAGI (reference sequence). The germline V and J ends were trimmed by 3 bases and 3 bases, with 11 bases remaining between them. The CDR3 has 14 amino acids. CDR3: CASSYERRDTEAFF. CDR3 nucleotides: TGTGCCAGCAGTTATGAACGCCGCGACACTGAAGCTTTCTTT.

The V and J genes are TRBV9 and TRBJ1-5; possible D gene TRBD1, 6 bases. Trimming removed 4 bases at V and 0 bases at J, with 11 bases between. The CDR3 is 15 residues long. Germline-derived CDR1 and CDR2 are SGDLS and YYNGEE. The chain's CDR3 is CASSSGVNSNQPQHF. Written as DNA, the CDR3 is TGTGCCAGCAGCTCAGGGGTGAATAGCAATCAGCCCCAGCATTTT.

CDR3 sequence (DNA): TGTGCCAGCAGCAGACCGGCAGGGGCCGCCGAAGAGACCCAGTACTTC. It codes for CASSRPAGAAEETQYF. V gene TRBV5-4 combines with J gene TRBJ2-5, with D possibly matching TRBD1 (6 bases). The CDR3 consists of 16 residues. Germline V CDR1 and CDR2: SGHNT, YYREEE (reference sequence). V was pared by 4 bases and J by 3 bases, with 19 bases between. Filled out from reference TRBV5-4 and TRBJ2-5, the complete variable domain reads ETGVTQSPTHLIKTRGQQVTLRCSSQSGHNTVSWYQQALGQGPQFIFQYYREEENGRGNFPPRFSGLQFPNYSSELNVNALELDDSALYLCASSRPAGAAEETQYFGPGTRLLVL.

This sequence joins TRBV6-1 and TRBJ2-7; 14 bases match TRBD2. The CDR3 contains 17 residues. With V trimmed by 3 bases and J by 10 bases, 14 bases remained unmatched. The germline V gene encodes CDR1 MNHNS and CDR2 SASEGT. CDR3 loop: CASSEWPQGGLAGVQYF. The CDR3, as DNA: TGTGCCAGCAGTGAGTGGCCCCAAGGGGGACTAGCGGGAGTTCAGTACTTC.

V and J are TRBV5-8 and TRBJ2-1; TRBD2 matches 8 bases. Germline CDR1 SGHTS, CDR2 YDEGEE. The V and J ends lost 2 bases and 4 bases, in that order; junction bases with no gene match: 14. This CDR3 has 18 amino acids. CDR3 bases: TGTGCCAGCAGCTTTAATCCTCGGGAGGCTAGCGGGTACAATGAGCAGTTCTTC. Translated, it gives CASSFNPREASGYNEQFF.

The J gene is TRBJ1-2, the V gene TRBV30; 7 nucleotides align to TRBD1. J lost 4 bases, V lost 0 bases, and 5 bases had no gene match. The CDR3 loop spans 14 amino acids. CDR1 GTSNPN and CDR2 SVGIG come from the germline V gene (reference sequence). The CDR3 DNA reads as TGTGCCTGGAGTGTTGACAGGGCGGTCTATGGCTACACCTTC. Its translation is CAWSVDRAVYGYTF.

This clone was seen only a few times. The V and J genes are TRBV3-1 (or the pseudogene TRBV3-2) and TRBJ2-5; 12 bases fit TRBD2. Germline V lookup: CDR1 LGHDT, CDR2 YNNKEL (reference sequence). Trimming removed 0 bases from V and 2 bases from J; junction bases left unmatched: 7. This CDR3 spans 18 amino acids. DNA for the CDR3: TGTGCCAGCAGCCAAGAACTACTAGCGGGGGGAATACAAGAGACCCAGTACTTC. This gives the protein CASSQELLAGGIQETQYF.

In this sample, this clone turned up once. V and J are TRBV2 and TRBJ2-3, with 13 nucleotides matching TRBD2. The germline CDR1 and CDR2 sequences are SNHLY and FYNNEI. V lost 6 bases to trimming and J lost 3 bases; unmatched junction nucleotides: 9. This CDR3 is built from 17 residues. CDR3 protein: CASSRWTSGSGTDTQYF. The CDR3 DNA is TGTGCCAGCAGCAGGTGGACTAGCGGGAGTGGAACAGATACGCAGTATTTT.

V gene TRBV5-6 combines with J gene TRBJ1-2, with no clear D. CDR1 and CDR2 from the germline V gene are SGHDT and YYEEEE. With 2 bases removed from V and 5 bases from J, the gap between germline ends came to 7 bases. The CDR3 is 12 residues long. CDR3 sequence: CASSFPAYGYTF. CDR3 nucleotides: TGTGCCAGCAGCTTTCCAGCGTATGGCTACACCTTC.

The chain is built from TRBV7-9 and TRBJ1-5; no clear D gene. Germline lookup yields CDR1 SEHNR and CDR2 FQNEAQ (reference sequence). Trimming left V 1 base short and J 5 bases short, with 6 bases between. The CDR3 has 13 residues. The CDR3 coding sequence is TGTGCCAGCAGCTTAGAGGGAGATCAGCCCCAGCATTTT. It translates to CASSLEGDQPQHF.

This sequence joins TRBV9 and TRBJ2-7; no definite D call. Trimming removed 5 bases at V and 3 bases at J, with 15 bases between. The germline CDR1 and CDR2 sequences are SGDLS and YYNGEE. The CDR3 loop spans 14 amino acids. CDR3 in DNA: TGTGCCAGCAGTCCAGACACCATCCTCTACGAGCAGTACTTC. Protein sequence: CASSPDTILYEQYF.

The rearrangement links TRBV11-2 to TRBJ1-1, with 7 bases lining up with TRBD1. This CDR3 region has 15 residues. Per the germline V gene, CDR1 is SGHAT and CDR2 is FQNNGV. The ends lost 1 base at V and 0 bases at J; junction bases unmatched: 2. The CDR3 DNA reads TGTGCCAGCAGCTTAGTTACAGGGGTGAACACTGAAGCTTTCTTT. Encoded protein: CASSLVTGVNTEAFF.

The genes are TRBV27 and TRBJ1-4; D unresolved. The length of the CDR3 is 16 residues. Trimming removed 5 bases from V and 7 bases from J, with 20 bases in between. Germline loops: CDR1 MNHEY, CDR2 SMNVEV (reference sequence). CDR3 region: CASSPPPGMNSEKLFF. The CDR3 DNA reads TGTGCCAGCAGTCCACCCCCGGGGATGAATAGTGAAAAACTGTTTTTT.

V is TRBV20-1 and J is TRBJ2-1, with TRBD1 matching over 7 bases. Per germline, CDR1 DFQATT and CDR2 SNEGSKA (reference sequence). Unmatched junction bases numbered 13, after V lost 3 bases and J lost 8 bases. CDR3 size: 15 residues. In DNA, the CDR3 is TGCAGTGCTAGTAAGCGGCAGGGGGTAAGGGATGAGCAGTTCTTC. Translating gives CSASKRQGVRDEQFF.